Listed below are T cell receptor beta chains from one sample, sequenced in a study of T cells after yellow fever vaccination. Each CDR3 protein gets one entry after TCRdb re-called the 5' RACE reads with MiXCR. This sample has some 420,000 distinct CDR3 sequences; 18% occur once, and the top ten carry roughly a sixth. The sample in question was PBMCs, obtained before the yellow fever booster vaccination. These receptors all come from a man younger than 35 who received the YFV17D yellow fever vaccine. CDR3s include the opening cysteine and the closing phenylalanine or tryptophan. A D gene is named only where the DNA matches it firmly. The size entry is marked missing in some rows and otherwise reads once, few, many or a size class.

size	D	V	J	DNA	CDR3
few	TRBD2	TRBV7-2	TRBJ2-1	TGTGCCAGCAGCTTATTTATCGGAACGGGGGGGATGAATGAGCAGTTCTTC	CASSLFIGTGGMNEQFF
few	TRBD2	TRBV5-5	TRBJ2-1	TGTGCCAGCAGCTTGGGGGCGGGGGGACTCCAGCAGTTCTTC	CASSLGAGGLQQFF
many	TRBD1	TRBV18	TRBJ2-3	TGTGCCAGCTCACTGGACAGGTCCGCAGATACGCAGTATTTT	CASSLDRSADTQYF
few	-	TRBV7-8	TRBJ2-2	TGTGCCAGCAGCTTATTAGGGGTGGACACCGGGGAGCTGTTTTTT	CASSLLGVDTGELFF
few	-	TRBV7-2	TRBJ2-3	TGTGCCAGCAGCTTAACGGGGGGGACAGGGATTTTAGATACGCAGTATTTT	CASSLTGGTGILDTQYF
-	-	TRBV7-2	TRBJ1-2	TGTGCCATCCTACAGGTTTCGAGTGGCTACACCTTC	CAILQVSSGYTF
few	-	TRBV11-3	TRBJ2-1	TGTGCCAGCAGCTTGGGGGGGCCCAACTCCTACAATGAGCAGTTCTTC	CASSLGGPNSYNEQFF
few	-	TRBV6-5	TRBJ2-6	TGTGCCAGCAGTTCGTCCACTGGGGCCAACGTCCTGACTTTC	CASSSSTGANVLTF
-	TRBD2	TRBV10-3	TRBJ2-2	TGTGCCACTCTTTCGGGACTAGCGGGGGGCACCGGGGAGCTGTTTTTT	CATLSGLAGGTGELFF
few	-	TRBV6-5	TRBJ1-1	TGTGCCACCTCGGACAGAGTGAACACTGAAGCTTTCTTT	CATSDRVNTEAFF
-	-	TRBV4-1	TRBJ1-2	TGCGCCAGCAGCCAGGGAAAACGAGATCCTCGAATTAACTATGGCTACACCTTC	CASSQGKRDPRINYGYTF
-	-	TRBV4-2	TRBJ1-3	TGTGCCAGCAGCCAAGTTCGCGACATCCCCTTGAGCTTTGGAAACACCATATATTTT	CASSQVRDIPLSFGNTIYF
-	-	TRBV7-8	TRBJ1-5	TGTGCCAGCAGCGTCACGAGCAATCAGCCCCAGCATTTT	CASSVTSNQPQHF
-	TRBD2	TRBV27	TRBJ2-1	TGTGCCAGCAGCCGCCCCGGGTCGGGGGGGGACAATGAGCAGTTCTTC	CASSRPGSGGDNEQFF
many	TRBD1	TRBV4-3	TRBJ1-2	TGCGCCAGCAGCCAAGGCGTGAACAGGGGCAACTATGGCTACACCTTC	CASSQGVNRGNYGYTF
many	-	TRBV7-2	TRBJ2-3	TGTGCCAGCAGCTTGGCGGGGGCCCGCACAGATACGCAGTATTTT	CASSLAGARTDTQYF
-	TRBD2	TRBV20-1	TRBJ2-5	TGCAGTGCTAGAAGCCCCCAAGTAGCGGGGGTTAGGGAGACCCAGTACTTC	CSARSPQVAGVRETQYF
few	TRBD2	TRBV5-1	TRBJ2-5	TGCGCCAGCAGTAACCCTAGCGGGGAGGAGACCCAGTACTTC	CASSNPSGEETQYF
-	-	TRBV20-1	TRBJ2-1	TGCAGTGCTAGAGATCAGGGGAGGGACTACAATGAGCAGTTCTTC	CSARDQGRDYNEQFF
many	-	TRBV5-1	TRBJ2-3	TGCGCCAGCAGCATGGACTCTGATACGCAGTATTTT	CASSMDSDTQYF
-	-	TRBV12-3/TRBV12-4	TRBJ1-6	TGTGCCAGCAGTTTTTATTCAGGGTTGGAGAATTCACCCCTCCACTTT	CASSFYSGLENSPLHF
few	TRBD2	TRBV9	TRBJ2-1	TGTGCCAGCAGCTACGCGGGGGGCCCATCACACAATGAGCAGTTCTTC	CASSYAGGPSHNEQFF
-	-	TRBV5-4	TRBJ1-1	TGTGCCAGCAGCTTGGCGTTAAGGGGCACTGAAGCTTTCTTT	CASSLALRGTEAFF
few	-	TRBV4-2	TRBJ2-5	TGTGCCAGCAGCCAAGAACAGGCCCCGTATGTCCAAGAGACCCAGTACTTC	CASSQEQAPYVQETQYF
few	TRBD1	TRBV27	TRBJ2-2	TGTGCCAGCACCCTCCTCTTAGGGGGCGGCGGGGAGCTGTTTTTT	CASTLLLGGGGELFF
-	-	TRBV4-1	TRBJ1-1	TGCGCCAGCAGCCAAGATGGAAGGGGGACATTGGGAGCTTTCTTT	CASSQDGRGTLGAFF
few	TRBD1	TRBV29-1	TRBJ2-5	TGCAGCGTTGCCGCCGGGACAGCCCAAGAGACCCAGTACTTC	CSVAAGTAQETQYF